This TCR beta chain emerged from a study of blood T cell repertoires in COVID-19. Study in general: The analysed material was cDNA or gDNA that came from T cells, B-cell-depleted T cells, or PBMCs.

The CDR3 consists of 15 residues. Germline CDR1 LNHDA, CDR2 SQIVND (reference sequence). Trimming stripped 8 bases from V and 0 bases from J, with 11 bases between. Participants spanned ages about 18 to 90 years and resided in roughly 22 US areas. Participant-given clinical history determined each cohort assignment. In the original analysis: By means of reference gene primer amplification, nucleated cell counts were estimated. Assay used: immunoSEQ multiplex PCR; TCRdb lists only in-frame clones, some missing. V, J and clone size are taken as reported in that table, and D and trimming were inferred from the DNA itself. The sample carries under 200,000 clones, about 80% recorded once.

Sample: PBMCs or T cells enriched from blood (not recorded which). The sequence derives from a woman between 55 and 75 years old who had recovered from COVID-19. The gene calls are TRBV19 and TRBJ2-6; a possible D gene is TRBD2 (6 bases). CDR3 amino acids: CASRDGGSGANVLTF. CDR3 DNA: TGTGCCAGTCGGGACGGGGGCTCTGGGGCCAACGTCCTGACTTTC.